These T cell receptor beta chains were read from a single sample in a study of blood T cell repertoires in COVID-19. TCRdb's copy holds only in-frame clones and misses some; the assay was immunoSEQ multiplex PCR. The table includes 450,000 to 500,000 clones, over 75% detected once. Sequencing was done on a sample of peripheral blood. The receptors here all came from a human donor in a cohort sampled during active COVID-19. Each CDR3 is given with its conserved first and last residue. The order of the fields is V gene, clone size, D gene, J gene, CDR3 protein, CDR3 DNA. A D gene is named only where the DNA matches it firmly. Only part of the rows carry a size: once, few, many, or a class if the clone is expanded.

v_call: TRBV21-1; clone_size: -; d_call: -; j_call: TRBJ1-4; cdr3_aa: CASSKQGESNEKLFF; cdr3_nt: TGTGCCAGCAGCAAACAGGGCGAGTCTAATGAAAAACTGTTTTTT
v_call: TRBV9; clone_size: -; d_call: -; j_call: TRBJ2-7; cdr3_aa: CASSVGGGRGGVAYEQYF; cdr3_nt: TGTGCCAGCAGCGTAGGGGGAGGCCGAGGGGGCGTCGCCTACGAGCAGTACTTC
v_call: TRBV15; clone_size: -; d_call: TRBD2; j_call: TRBJ2-1; cdr3_aa: CATSRDRLAGGVEQFF; cdr3_nt: TGTGCCACCAGCAGAGATCGTCTAGCGGGGGGAGTTGAGCAGTTCTTC
v_call: TRBV7-9; clone_size: -; d_call: -; j_call: TRBJ1-1; cdr3_aa: CASLRAEGNTEAFF; cdr3_nt: TGTGCCAGCTTGCGAGCCGAGGGGAACACTGAAGCTTTCTTT
v_call: TRBV30; clone_size: -; d_call: TRBD1; j_call: TRBJ1-4; cdr3_aa: CAWSNRGRGKLFF; cdr3_nt: TGTGCCTGGAGTAACAGGGGCCGTGGGAAACTGTTTTTT
v_call: TRBV4-3; clone_size: -; d_call: TRBD2; j_call: TRBJ2-7; cdr3_aa: CASSQALAGSLGEQYF; cdr3_nt: TGCGCCAGCAGCCAGGCCCTAGCGGGAAGCCTCGGCGAGCAGTACTTC
v_call: TRBV5-1; clone_size: -; d_call: -; j_call: TRBJ1-3; cdr3_aa: CASSSQEGHGNTIYF; cdr3_nt: TGCGCCAGCAGCTCTCAGGAGGGGCATGGAAACACCATATATTTT
v_call: TRBV28; clone_size: -; d_call: TRBD2; j_call: TRBJ2-1; cdr3_aa: CASSLYPWSGSDQFYNEQFF; cdr3_nt: TGTGCCAGCAGTTTATACCCCTGGAGCGGGAGTGACCAATTCTACAATGAGCAGTTCTTC
v_call: TRBV5-1; clone_size: once; d_call: TRBD1; j_call: TRBJ1-4; cdr3_aa: CASSLGQGRNEKLFF; cdr3_nt: TGCGCCAGCAGCTTAGGACAGGGTCGAAATGAAAAACTGTTTTTT
v_call: TRBV29-1; clone_size: -; d_call: TRBD2; j_call: TRBJ2-1; cdr3_aa: CSVGRGNEQFF; cdr3_nt: TGCAGCGTCGGGAGGGGGAATGAGCAGTTCTTC
v_call: TRBV6-5; clone_size: -; d_call: -; j_call: TRBJ1-6; cdr3_aa: CASRPQGNNNSPLHF; cdr3_nt: TGTGCCAGCAGACCCCAGGGGAATAATAATTCACCCCTCCACTTT
v_call: TRBV6-6; clone_size: -; d_call: -; j_call: TRBJ1-5; cdr3_aa: CASSYSTRDQPQHF; cdr3_nt: TGTGCCAGCAGTTACTCGACTCGCGATCAGCCCCAGCATTTT
v_call: TRBV19; clone_size: -; d_call: TRBD2; j_call: TRBJ2-2; cdr3_aa: CASSIQAWEGWPGELFF; cdr3_nt: TGTGCCAGTAGTATTCAGGCATGGGAGGGATGGCCCGGGGAGCTGTTTTTT